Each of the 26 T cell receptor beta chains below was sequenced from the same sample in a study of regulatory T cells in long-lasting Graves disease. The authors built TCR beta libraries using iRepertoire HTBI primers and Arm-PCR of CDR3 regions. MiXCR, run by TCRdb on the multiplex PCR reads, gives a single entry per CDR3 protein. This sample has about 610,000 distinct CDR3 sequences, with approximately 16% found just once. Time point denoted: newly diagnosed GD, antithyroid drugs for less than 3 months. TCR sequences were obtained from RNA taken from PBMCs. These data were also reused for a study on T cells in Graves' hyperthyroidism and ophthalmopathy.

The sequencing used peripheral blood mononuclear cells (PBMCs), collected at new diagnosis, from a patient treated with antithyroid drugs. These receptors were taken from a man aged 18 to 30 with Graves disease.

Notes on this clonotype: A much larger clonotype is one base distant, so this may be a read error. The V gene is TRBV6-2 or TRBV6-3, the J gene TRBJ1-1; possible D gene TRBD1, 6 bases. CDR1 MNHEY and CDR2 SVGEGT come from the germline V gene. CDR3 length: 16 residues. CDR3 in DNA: TGTGCCAGCAGTTACTCATCCGGGGGGCTAGGCACTGAAGCTTCCTTT. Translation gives CASSYSSGGLGTEASF.

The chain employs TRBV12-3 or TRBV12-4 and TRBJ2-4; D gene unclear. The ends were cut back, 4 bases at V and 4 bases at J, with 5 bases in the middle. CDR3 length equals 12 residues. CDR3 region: CASSSAKNIQYF. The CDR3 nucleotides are TGTGCCAGCAGTTCGGCAAAAAACATTCAGTACTTC.

Here the CDR3 reads CASSFPRDRGQDTGELFF. CDR3 in DNA: TGTGCCAGCAGCTTTCCACGGGACAGGGGGCAAGACACCGGGGAGCTGTTTTTT. The rearrangement joins TRBV11-2 to TRBJ2-2; 12 positions match TRBD1. Trimming took 3 bases from V and 3 from J; bases not matched to a gene: 8. Germline V gives CDR1 SGHAT, CDR2 FQNNGV. The CDR3 has 18 amino acids.

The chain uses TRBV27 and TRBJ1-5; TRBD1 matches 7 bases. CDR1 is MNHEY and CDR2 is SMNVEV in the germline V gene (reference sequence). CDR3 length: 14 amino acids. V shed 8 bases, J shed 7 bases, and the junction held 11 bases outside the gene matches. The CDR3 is CASGHRGRGQPQHF. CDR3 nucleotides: TGTGCCAGCGGCCACAGGGGCAGAGGACAGCCCCAGCATTTT.

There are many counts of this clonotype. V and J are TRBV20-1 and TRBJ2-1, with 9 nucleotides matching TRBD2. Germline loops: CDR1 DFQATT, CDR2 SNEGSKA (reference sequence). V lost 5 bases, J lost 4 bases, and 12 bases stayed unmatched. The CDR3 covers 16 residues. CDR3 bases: TGCAGTGCTCTACTTTTAGCGGGAGCGAGGTACAATGAGCAGTTCTTC. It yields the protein CSALLLAGARYNEQFF.

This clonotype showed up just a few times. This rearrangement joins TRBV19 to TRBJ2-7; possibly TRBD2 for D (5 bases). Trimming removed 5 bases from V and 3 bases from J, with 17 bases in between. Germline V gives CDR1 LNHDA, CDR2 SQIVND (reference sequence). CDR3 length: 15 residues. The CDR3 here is CASSLQRDRGYEQYF. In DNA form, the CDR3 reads TGTGCCAGTAGTTTGCAGAGGGATCGAGGCTACGAGCAGTACTTC.

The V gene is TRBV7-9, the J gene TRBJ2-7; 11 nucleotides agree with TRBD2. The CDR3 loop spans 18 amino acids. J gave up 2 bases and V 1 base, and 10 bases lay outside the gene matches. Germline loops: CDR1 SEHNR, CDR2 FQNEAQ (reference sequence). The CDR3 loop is CASSLGLTGLADPYEQYF. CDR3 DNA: TGTGCCAGCAGCTTAGGACTAACGGGACTAGCGGACCCCTACGAGCAGTACTTC.

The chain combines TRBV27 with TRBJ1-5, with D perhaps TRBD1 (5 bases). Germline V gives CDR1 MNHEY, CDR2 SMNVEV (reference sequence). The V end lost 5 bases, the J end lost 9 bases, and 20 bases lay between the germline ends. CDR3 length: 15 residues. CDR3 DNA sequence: TGTGCCAGCAGTCCTTCGGGGACGCCGACGGGGCCCCAGCATTTT. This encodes CASSPSGTPTGPQHF.

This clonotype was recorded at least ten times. In DNA form, the CDR3 reads TGTGCCAGCAGTGAAAATGGTCGTGGGGCTGAGCAGTTCTTC. It translates to CASSENGRGAEQFF. The gene calls are TRBV2 and TRBJ2-1, with a tentative D call TRBD1 (5 bases). Trimming cost V 2 bases and J 9 bases, with 14 bases left between them. There are 14 residues in the CDR3. Looked up from germline, CDR1 is SNHLY and CDR2 is FYNNEI.

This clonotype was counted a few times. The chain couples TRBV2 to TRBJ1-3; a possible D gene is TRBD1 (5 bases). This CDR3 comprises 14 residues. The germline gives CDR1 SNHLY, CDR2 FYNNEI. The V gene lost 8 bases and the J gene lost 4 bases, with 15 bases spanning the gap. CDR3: CASLKGDYGNTIYF. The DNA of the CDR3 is TGTGCCAGCCTCAAAGGGGATTACGGAAACACCATATATTTT.

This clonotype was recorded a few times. The CDR3 spells CASSLGAGAGPDTQYF. CDR3 bases: TGCGCCAGCAGCTTAGGGGCCGGCGCGGGCCCAGATACGCAGTATTTT. The chain carries TRBV5-1 and TRBJ2-3; the D call may be TRBD1 or TRBD2 (5 bases each). Trimming shortened V by 2 bases and J by 4 bases, and 17 bases separated the two germline ends. CDR1 and CDR2 from the germline V gene are SGHRS and YFSETQ. The CDR3 sequence is 16 residues long.

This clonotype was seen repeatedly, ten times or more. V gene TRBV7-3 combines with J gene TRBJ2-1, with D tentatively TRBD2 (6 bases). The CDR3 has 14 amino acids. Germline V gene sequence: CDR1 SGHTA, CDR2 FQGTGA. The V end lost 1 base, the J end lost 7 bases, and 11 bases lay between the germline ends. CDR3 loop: CASSLSGGLNEQFF. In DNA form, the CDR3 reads TGTGCCAGCAGCTTAAGTGGGGGGTTGAATGAGCAGTTCTTC.

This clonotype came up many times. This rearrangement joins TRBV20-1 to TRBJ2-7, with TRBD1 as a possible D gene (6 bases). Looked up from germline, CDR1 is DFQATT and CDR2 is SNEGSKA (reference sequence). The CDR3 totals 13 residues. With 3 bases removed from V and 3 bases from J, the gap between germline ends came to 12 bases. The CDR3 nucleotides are TGCAGTGCTAGCAACAGGGATGTCTACGAGCAGTACTTC. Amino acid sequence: CSASNRDVYEQYF.

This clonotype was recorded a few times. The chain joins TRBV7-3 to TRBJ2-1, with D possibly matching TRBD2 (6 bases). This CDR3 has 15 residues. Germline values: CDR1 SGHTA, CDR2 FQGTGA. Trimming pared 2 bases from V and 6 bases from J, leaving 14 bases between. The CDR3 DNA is TGTGCCAGCAGCTTAGGAGGACTAAAGTCCAATGAGCAGTTCTTC. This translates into CASSLGGLKSNEQFF.

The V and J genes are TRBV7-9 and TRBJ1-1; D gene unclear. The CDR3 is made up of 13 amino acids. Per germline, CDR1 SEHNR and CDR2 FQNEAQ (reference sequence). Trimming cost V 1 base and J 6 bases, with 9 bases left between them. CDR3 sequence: CASSLVSFPEAFF. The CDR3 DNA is TGTGCCAGCAGCTTAGTGTCATTCCCTGAAGCTTTCTTT.

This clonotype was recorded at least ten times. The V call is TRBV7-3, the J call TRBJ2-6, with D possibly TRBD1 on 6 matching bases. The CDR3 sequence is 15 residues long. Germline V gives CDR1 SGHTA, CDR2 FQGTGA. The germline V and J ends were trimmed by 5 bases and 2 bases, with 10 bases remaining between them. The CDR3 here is CASSQTGPGANVLTF. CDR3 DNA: TGTGCCAGCAGCCAAACAGGGCCTGGGGCCAACGTCCTGACTTTC.

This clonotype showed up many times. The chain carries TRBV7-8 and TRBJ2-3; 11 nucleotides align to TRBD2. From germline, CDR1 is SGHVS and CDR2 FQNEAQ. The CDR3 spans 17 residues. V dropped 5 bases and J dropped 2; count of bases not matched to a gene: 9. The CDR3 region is CASSPSSTSGNTDTQYF. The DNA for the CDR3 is TGTGCCAGCAGCCCCTCATCGACTAGCGGGAACACAGATACGCAGTATTTT.

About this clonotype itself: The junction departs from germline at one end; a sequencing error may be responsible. For the CDR3, the DNA is TGCAGTGCTAGAGATATGCTAGCGGGAGGGCGAGTTTCCTACAATGGGCAGTTCTTC. Translating gives CSARDMLAGGRVSYNGQFF. The V and J genes are TRBV20-1 and TRBJ2-1, with 12 bases lining up with TRBD2. In germline, CDR1 is DFQATT, CDR2 SNEGSKA (reference sequence). CDR3 length equals 19 residues.

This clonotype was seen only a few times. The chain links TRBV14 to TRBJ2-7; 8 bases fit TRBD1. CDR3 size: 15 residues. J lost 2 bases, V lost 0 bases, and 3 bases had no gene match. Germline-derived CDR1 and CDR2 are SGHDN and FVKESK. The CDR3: CASSQEAGGTYEQYF. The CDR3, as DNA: TGTGCCAGCAGCCAAGAGGCAGGGGGCACCTACGAGCAGTACTTC. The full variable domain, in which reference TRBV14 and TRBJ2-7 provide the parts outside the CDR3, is EAGVTQFPSHSVIEKGQTVTLRCDPISGHDNLYWYRRVMGKEIKFLLHFVKESKQDESGMPNNRFLAERTGGTYSTLKVQPAELEDSGVYFCASSQEAGGTYEQYFGPGTRLTVT.

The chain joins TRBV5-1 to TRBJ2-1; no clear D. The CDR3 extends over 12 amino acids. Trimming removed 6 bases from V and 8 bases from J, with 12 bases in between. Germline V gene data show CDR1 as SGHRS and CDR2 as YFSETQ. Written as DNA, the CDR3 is TGCGCCAGCACATATAGCCAGGATGAGCAGTTCTTC. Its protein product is CASTYSQDEQFF. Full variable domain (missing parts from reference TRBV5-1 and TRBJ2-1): KAGVTQTPRYLIKTRGQQVTLSCSPISGHRSVSWYQQTPGQGLQFLFEYFSETQRNKGNFPGRFSGRQFSNSRSEMNVSTLELGDSALYLCASTYSQDEQFFGPGTRLTVL.

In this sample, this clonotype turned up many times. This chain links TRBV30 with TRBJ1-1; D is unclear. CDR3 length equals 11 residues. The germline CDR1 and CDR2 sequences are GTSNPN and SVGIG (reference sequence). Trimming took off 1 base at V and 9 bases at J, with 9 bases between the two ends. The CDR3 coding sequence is TGTGCCTGGAGTGCCACCCGCCAAGCTTTCTTT. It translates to CAWSATRQAFF.

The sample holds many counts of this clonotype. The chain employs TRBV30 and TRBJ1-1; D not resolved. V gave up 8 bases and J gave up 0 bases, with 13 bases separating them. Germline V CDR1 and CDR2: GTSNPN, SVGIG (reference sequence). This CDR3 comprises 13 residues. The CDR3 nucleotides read TGTGCCGGGCTCCAGGATGTGAACACTGAAGCTTTCTTT. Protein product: CAGLQDVNTEAFF.

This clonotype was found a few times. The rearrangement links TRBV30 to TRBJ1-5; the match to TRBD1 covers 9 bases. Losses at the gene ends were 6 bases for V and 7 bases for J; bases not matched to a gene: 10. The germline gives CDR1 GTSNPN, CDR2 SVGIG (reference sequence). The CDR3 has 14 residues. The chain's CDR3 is CACPGDRVGQPQHF. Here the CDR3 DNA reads TGTGCCTGCCCTGGGGACAGGGTGGGGCAGCCCCAGCATTTT.

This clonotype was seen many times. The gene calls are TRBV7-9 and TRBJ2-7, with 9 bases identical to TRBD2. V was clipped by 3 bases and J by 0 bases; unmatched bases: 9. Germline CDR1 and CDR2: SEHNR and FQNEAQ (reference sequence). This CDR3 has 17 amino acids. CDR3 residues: CASSFSAGGPVSYEQYF. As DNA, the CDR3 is TGTGCCAGCAGCTTCTCGGCGGGAGGGCCGGTCTCCTACGAGCAGTACTTC.

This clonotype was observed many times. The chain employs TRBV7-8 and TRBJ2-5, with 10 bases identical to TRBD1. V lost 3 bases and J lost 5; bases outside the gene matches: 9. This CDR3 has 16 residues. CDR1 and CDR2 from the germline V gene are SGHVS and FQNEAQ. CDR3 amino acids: CASSFTGTGVVETQYF. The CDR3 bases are TGTGCCAGCAGCTTCACCGGGACAGGGGTCGTCGAGACCCAGTACTTC.

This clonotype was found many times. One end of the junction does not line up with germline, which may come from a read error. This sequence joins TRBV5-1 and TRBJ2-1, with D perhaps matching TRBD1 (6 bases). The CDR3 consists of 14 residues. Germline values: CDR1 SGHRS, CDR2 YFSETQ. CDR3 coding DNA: TGTGCCAGCAGCGTACAGGGTAGAGAGAATGAGCAGTTCTTC. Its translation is CASSVQGRENEQFF. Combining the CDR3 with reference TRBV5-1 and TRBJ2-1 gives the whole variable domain KAGVTQTPRYLIKTRGQQVTLSCSPISGHRSVSWYQQTPGQGLQFLFEYFSETQRNKGNFPGRFSGRQFSNSRSEMNVSTLELGDSALYLCASSVQGRENEQFFGPGTRLTVL.